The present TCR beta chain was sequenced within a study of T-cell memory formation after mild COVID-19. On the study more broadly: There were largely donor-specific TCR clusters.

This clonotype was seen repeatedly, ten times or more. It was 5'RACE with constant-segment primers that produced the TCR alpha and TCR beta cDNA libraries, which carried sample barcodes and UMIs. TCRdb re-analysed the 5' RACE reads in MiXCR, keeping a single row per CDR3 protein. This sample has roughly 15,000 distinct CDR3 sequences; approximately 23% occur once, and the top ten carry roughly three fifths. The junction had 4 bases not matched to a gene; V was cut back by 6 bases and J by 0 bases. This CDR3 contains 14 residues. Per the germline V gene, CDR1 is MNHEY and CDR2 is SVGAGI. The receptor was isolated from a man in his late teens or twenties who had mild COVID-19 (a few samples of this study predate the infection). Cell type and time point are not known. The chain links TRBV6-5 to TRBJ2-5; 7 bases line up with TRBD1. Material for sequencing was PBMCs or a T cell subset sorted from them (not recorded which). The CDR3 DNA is TGTGCCAGCAGGCCCAGGGGGTACCAAGAGACCCAGTACTTC. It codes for CASRPRGYQETQYF.